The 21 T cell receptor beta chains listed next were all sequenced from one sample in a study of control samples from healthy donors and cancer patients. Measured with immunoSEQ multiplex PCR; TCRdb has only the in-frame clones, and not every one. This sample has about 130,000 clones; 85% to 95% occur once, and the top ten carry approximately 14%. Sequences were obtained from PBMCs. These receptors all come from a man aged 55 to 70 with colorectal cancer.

CDR3 sequence: CASSVTRGRETQYF. DNA of the CDR3: TGTGCCAGCAGCGTAACCAGGGGAAGAGAGACCCAGTACTTC. V gene TRBV9 combines with J gene TRBJ2-5; D possibly corresponds to TRBD1 (6 bases). V dropped 1 base and J dropped 4 bases, with 11 bases sitting between them. Germline-derived CDR1 and CDR2 are SGDLS and YYNGEE. This CDR3 comprises 14 residues. Variable domain in full (rest from reference TRBV9 and TRBJ2-5): DSGVTQTPKHLITATGQRVTLRCSPRSGDLSVYWYQQSLDQGLQFLIQYYNGEERAKGNILERFSAQQFPDLHSELNLSSLELGDSALYFCASSVTRGRETQYFGPGTRLLVL.

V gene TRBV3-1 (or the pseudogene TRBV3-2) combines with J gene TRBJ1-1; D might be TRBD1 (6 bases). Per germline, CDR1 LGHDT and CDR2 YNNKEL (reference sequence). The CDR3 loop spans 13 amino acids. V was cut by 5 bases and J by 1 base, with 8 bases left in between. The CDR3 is CASSSGANTEAFF. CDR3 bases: TGTGCCAGCAGCTCAGGGGCGAACACTGAAGCTTTCTTT.

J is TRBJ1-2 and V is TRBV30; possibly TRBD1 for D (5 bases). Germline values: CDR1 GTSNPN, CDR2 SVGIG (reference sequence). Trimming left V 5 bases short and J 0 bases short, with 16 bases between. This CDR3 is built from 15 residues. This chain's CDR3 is CAWEGGGAANYGYTF. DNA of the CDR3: TGTGCCTGGGAGGGAGGAGGGGCCGCTAACTATGGCTACACCTTC.

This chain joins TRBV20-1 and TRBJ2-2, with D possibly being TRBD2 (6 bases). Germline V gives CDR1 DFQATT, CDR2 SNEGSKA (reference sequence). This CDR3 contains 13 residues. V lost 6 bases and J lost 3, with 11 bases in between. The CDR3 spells CSASTSYTGELFF. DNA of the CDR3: TGCAGTGCCAGTACTAGCTACACCGGGGAGCTGTTTTTT.

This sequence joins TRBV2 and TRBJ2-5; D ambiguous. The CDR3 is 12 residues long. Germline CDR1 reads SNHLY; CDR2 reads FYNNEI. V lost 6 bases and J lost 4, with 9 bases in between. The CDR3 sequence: CASRGSLETQYF. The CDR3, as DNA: TGTGCCAGCAGGGGGTCACTAGAGACCCAGTACTTC.

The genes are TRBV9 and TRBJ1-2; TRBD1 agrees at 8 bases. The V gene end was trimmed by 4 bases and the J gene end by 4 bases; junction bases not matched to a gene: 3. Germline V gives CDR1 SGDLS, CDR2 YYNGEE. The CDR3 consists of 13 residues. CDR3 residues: CASSTTGGYGYTF. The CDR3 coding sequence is TGTGCCAGCAGCACTACAGGGGGCTATGGCTACACCTTC.

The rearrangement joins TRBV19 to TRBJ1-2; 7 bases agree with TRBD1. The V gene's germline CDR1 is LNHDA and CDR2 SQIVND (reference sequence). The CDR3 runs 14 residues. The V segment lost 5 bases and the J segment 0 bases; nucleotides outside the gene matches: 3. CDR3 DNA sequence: TGTGCCAGTAGTGCCACAGGGGCTAACTATGGCTACACCTTC. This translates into CASSATGANYGYTF.

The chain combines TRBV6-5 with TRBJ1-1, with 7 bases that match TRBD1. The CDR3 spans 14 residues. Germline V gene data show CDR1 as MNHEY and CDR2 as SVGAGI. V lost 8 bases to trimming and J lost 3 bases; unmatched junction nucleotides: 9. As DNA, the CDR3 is TGTGCCAGCCGCGGTGGGACAGCTGACACTGAAGCTTTCTTT. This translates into CASRGGTADTEAFF.

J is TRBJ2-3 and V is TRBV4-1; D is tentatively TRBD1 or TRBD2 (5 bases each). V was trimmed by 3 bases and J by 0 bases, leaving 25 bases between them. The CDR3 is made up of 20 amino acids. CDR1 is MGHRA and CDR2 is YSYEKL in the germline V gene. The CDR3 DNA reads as TGCGCCAGCAGCCAGGGCTTTCCGGGACGGAGCCGTACTAGCACAGATACGCAGTATTTT. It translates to CASSQGFPGRSRTSTDTQYF.

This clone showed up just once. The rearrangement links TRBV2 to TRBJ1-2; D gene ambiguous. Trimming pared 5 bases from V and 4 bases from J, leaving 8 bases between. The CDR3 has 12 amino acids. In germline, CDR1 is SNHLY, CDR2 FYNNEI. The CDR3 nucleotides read TGTGCCAGCAGTTCCGACACCTATGGCTACACCTTC. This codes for CASSSDTYGYTF.

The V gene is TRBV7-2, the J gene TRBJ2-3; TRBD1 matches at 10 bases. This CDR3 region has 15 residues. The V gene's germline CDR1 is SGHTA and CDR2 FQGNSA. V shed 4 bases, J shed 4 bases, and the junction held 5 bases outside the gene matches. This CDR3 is CASSSPGTGADTQYF. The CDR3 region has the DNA TGTGCCAGCAGCTCGCCCGGGACAGGGGCAGATACGCAGTATTTT.

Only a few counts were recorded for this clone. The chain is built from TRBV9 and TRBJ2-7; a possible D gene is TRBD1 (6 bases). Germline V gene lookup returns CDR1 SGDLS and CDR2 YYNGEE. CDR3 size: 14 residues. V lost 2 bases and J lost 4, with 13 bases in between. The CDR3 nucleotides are TGTGCCAGCAGCGTTCGATCAGGGGAGTACGAGCAGTACTTC. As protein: CASSVRSGEYEQYF.

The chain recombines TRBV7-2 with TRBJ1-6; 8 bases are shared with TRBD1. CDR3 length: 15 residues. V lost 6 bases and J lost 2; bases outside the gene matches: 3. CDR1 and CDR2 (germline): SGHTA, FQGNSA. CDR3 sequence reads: CASRGDRTYNSPLHF. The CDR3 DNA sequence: TGTGCCAGCAGGGGGGACAGGACCTATAATTCACCCCTCCACTTT.

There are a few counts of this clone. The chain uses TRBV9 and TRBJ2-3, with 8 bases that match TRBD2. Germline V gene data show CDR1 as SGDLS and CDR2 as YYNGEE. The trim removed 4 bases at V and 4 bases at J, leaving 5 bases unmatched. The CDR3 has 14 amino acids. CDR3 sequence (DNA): TGTGCCAGCAGCCCCGGGGGGGGTTCAGATACGCAGTATTTT. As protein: CASSPGGGSDTQYF. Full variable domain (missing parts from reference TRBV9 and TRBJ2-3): DSGVTQTPKHLITATGQRVTLRCSPRSGDLSVYWYQQSLDQGLQFLIQYYNGEERAKGNILERFSAQQFPDLHSELNLSSLELGDSALYFCASSPGGGSDTQYFGPGTRLTVL.

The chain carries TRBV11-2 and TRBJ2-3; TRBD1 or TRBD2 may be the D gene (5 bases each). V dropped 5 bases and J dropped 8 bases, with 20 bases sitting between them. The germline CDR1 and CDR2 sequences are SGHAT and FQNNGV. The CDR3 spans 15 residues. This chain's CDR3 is CASSQWWQGEGTQYF. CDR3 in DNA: TGTGCCAGCAGCCAATGGTGGCAGGGCGAGGGTACGCAGTATTTT.

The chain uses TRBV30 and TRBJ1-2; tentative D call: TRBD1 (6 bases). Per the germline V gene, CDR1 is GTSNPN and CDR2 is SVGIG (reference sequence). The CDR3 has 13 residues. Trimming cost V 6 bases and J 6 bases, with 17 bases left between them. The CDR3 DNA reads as TGTGCCTGTAAAACAGGGCTTTCGAATGGCTACACCTTC. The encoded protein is CACKTGLSNGYTF.

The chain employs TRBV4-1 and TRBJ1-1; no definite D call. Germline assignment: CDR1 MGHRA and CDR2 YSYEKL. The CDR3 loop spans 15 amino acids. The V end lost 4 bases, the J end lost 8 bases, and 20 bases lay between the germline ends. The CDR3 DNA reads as TGCGCCAGCAGCCCAGTGGATAGAGGGTTGCTGGAAGCTTTCTTT. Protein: CASSPVDRGLLEAFF.

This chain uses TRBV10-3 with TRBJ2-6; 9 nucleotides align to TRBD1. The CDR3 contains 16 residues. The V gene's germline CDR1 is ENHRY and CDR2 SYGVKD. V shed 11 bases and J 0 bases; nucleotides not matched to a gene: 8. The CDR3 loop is CASKGTGFSGANVLTF. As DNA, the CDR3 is TGTGCCTCCAAAGGGACAGGGTTCTCTGGGGCCAACGTCCTGACTTTC.

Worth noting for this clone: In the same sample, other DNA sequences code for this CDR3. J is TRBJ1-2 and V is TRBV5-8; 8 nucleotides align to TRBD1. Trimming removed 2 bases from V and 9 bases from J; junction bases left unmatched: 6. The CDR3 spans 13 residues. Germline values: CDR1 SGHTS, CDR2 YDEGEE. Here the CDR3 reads CASSFGQGSSYTF. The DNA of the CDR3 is TGTGCCAGCAGCTTCGGACAGGGCTCTAGCTACACCTTC.

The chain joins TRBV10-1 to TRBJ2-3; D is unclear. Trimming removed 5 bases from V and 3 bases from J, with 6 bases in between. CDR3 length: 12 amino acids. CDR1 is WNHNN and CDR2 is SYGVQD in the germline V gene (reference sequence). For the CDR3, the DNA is TGCGCCAGCAGTTGGACGACAGATACGCAGTATTTT. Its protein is CASSWTTDTQYF.

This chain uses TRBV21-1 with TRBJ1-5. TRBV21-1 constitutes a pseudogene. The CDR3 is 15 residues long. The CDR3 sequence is CASSKAPGSNQPQHF. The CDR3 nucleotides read TGTGCCAGCAGCAAAGCGCCGGGATCTAATCAGCCCCAGCATTTT.